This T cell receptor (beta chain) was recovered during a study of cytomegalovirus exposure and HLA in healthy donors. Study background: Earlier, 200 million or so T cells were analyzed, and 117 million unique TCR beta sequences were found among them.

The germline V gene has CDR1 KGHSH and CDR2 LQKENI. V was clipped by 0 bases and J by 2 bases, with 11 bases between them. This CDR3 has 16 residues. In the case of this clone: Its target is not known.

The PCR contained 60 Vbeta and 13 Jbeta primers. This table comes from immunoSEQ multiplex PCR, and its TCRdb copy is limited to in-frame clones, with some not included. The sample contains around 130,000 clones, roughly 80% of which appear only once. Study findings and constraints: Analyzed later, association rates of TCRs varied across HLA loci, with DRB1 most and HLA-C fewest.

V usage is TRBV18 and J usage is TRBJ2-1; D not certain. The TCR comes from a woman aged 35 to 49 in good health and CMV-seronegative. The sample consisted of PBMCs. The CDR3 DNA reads TGTGCCAGCTCACCACCAGCTGCAAGCACCTACAATGAGCAGTTCTTC. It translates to CASSPPAASTYNEQFF.